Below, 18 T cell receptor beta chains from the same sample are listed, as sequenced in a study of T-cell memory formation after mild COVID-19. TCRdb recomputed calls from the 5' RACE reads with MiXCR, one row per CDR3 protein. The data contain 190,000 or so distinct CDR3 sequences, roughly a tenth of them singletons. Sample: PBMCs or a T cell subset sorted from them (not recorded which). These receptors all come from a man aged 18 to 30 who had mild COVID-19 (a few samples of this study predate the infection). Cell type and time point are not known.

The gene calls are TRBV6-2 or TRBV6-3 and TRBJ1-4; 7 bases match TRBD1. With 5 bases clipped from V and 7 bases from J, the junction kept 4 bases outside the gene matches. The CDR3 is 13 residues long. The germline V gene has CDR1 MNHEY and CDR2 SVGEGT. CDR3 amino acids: CASSPGGTEKLFF. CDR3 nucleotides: TGTGCCAGCAGTCCAGGGGGTACTGAAAAACTGTTTTTT.

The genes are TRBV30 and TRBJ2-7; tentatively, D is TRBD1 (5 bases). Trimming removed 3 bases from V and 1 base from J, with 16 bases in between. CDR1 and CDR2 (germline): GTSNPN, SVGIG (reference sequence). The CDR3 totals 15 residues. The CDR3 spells CAWRDRQSPSYEQYF. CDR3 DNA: TGTGCCTGGAGGGACCGACAGAGTCCTTCCTACGAGCAGTACTTC.

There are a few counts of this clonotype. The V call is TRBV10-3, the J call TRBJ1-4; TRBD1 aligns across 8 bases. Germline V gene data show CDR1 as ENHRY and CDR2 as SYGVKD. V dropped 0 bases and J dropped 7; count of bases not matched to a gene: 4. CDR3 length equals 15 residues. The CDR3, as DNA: TGTGCCATCAGTGAGTCGTCACAGGGGGGTGAAAAACTGTTTTTT. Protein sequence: CAISESSQGGEKLFF.

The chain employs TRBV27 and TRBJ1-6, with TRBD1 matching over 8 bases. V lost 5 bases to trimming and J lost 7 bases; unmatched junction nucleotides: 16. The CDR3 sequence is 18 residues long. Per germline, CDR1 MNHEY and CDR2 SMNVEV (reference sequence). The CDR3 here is CASSQRWAGGTVNSPLHF. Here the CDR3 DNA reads TGTGCCAGCAGTCAGCGATGGGCAGGGGGCACGGTAAATTCACCCCTCCACTTT.

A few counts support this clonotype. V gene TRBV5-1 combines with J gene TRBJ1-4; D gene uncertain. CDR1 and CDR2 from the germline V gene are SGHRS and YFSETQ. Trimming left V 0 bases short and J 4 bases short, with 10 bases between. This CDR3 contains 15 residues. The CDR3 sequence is CASSLAVSNNEKLFF. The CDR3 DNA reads TGCGCCAGCAGCTTGGCCGTCAGCAATAATGAAAAACTGTTTTTT.

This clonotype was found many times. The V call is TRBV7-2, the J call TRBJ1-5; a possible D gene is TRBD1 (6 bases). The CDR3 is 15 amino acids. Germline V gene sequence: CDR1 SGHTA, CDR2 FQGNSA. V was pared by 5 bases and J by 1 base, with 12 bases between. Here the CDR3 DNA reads TGTGCCAGCAGCACACAGGGAGTAAGCAATCAGCCCCAGCATTTT. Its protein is CASSTQGVSNQPQHF.

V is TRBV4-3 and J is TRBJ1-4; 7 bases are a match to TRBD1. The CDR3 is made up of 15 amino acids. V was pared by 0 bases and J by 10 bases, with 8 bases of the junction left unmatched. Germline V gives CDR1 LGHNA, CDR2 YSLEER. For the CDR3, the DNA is TGCGCCAGCAGCCAAGATTGGACAGGTGGTGTAAAACTGTTTTTT. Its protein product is CASSQDWTGGVKLFF.

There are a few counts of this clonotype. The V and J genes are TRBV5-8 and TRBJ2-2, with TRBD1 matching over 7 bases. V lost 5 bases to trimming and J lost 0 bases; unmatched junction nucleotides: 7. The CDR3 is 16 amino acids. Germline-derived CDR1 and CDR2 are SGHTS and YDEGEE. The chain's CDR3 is CASSPGQWANTGELFF. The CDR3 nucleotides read TGTGCCAGCAGTCCGGGACAGTGGGCGAACACCGGGGAGCTGTTTTTT.

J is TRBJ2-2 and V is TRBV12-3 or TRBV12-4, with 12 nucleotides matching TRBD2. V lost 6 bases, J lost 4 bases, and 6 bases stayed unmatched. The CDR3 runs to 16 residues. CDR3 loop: CASSPSGGDVTGELFF. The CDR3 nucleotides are TGTGCCAGCAGCCCTAGCGGGGGGGATGTCACCGGGGAGCTGTTTTTT.

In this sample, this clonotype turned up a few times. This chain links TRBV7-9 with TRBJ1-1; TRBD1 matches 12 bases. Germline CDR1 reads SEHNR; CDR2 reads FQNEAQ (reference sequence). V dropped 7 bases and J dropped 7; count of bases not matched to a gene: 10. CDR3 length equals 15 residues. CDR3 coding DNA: TGTGCCAGCACCAGTCCGGGACAGGGGGCTTTTGAAGCTTTCTTT. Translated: CASTSPGQGAFEAFF.

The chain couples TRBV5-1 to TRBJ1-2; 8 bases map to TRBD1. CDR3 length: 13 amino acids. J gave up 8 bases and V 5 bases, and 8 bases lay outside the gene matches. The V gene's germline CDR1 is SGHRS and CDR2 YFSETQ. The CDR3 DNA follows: TGCGCCAGCAGTCGTGGACAGGGTTTGGGCTACACCTTC. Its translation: CASSRGQGLGYTF.

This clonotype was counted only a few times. CDR3 nucleotides: TGTGCCAGCAGCTTAGTAGCGGGGGGGGTGAATGAGCAGTTCTTC. This sequence encodes CASSLVAGGVNEQFF. This chain connects TRBV7-2 to TRBJ2-1, with 11 bases identical to TRBD2. The V and J ends lost 1 base and 7 bases, in that order; junction bases with no gene match: 3. Looked up from germline, CDR1 is SGHTA and CDR2 is FQGNSA. The CDR3 is 15 amino acids. The variable domain in full, completed from reference TRBV7-2 and TRBJ2-1, reads GAGVSQSPSNKVTEKGKDVELRCDPISGHTALYWYRQSLGQGLEFLIYFQGNSAPDKSGLPSDRFSAERTGGSVSTLTIQRTQQEDSAVYLCASSLVAGGVNEQFFGPGTRLTVL.

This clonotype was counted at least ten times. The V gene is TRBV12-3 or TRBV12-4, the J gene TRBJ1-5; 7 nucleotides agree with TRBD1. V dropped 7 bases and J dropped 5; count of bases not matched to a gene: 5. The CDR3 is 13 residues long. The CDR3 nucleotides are TGTGCCAGCACTCGGACAGGCGATCAGCCCCAGCATTTT. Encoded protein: CASTRTGDQPQHF.

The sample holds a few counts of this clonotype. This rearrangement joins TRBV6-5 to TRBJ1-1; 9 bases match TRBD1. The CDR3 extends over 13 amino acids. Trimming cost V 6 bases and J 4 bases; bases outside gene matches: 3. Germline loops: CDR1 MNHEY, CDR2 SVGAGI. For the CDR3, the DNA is TGTGCCAGCAGGATGACAGGGGGCACTGAAGCTTTCTTT. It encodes CASRMTGGTEAFF.

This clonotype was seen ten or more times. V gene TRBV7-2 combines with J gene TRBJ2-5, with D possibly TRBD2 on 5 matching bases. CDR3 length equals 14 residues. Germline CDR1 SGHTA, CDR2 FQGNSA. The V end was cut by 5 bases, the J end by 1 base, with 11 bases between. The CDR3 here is CASSPRLSQETQYF. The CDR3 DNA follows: TGTGCCAGCAGCCCACGACTATCCCAAGAGACCCAGTACTTC. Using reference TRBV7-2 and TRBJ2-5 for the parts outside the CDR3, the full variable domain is GAGVSQSPSNKVTEKGKDVELRCDPISGHTALYWYRQSLGQGLEFLIYFQGNSAPDKSGLPSDRFSAERTGGSVSTLTIQRTQQEDSAVYLCASSPRLSQETQYFGPGTRLLVL.

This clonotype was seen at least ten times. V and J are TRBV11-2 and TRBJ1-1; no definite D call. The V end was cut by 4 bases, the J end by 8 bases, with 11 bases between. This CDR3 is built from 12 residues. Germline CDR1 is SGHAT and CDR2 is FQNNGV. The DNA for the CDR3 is TGTGCCAGCAGCTCGACGGGGAGCGAAGCTTTCTTT. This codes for CASSSTGSEAFF.

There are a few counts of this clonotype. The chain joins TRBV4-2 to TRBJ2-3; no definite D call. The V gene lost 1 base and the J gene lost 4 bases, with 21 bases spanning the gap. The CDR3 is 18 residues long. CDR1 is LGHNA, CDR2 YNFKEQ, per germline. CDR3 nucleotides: TGTGCCAGCAGCCAAGGCCTCCCCCGGAGAGGATTTGCAGATACGCAGTATTTT. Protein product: CASSQGLPRRGFADTQYF.

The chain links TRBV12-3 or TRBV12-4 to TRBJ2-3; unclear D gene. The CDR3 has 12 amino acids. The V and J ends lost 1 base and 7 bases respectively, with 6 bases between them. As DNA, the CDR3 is TGTGCCAGCAGTTTAGTGGGGAATACGCAGTATTTT. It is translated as CASSLVGNTQYF.